This entry concerns a single T cell receptor (beta chain). What it binds is unknown. The germline gene is not matched at one end of the junction; a read error may be the cause. The CDR3 loop spans 13 amino acids. The germline V gene encodes CDR1 MNHNS and CDR2 SASEGT. This record comes from a study of cytomegalovirus exposure and HLA in healthy donors. Overall study results and limits: Three chains linked to CMV were shown in vitro to be specific for CMV antigens. Reportedly, fewer N-insertions than the approximately 690-donor mean appeared in an Asian-associated ancestry cluster in a later analysis. Cytomegalovirus-associated status was assigned to about 170 TCR beta chains.

The PCR employed 60 Vbeta primers together with 13 Jbeta primers. Here immunoSEQ multiplex PCR was the method, and the copy in TCRdb shows in-frame clones only, minus some. The table records some 95,000 clones, roughly 73% of them present only once. Sequencing was carried out using PBMCs. The clonotype comes from a man in his forties or fifties in good health and CMV-seropositive. The chain joins TRBV6-1 to TRBJ1-5, with TRBD1 as a possible D gene (6 bases). CDR3 nucleotide sequence: TGTGCCAGCACTGGACAGAATAATCAGCCCCAGAATTTT. It translates to CASTGQNNQPQNF.